The TCR beta chain described here comes from a study of T cell clones after liver transplantation. About the study: TCRbeta sequencing after a pre-transplant mixed lymphocyte reaction identified graft-donor-reactive clones, later tracked in post-transplant blood.

Repertoires were generated with immunoSEQ multiplex PCR, while TCRdb's copy carries only in-frame clones and drops some. The sample lists about 7,900 clones, over 70% seen once, with around 41% in the top ten. The CDR3 is made up of 13 amino acids. The germline V gene has CDR1 MNHEY and CDR2 SVGAGI. Unmatched junction bases numbered 4, after V lost 5 bases and J lost 5 bases. The chain is built from TRBV6-5 and TRBJ2-7; 9 bases fit TRBD1. The input for sequencing was CD8+ T cells from blood, taken before liver transplant. The source is a human donor who received a liver transplant. This chain's CDR3 is CASSGTGNHEQYF. Written as DNA, the CDR3 is TGTGCCAGCAGTGGGACAGGGAACCACGAGCAGTACTTC.